This T cell receptor beta chain is drawn from a study of T-cell reconstitution after alpha-beta-depleted transplantation in children. The CDR3 loop spans 12 amino acids. Per germline, CDR1 SQVTM and CDR2 ANQGSEA. V was trimmed by 6 bases and J by 0 bases, leaving 8 bases between them. Unique molecular identifiers were incorporated when the TCRbeta library was constructed. TCRdb re-called the PCR reads through MiXCR, storing one row per CDR3 protein. The sample yields 200,000 to 250,000 distinct CDR3 sequences, around 8% seen once. This clonotype was seen ten or more times. This TCR was recovered from a male patient aged 10 to 17 who had a stem cell transplant for acute lymphoblastic leukemia, so the T cells may come from the graft donor. The chain joins TRBV29-1 to TRBJ1-1; perhaps TRBD1 as D (6 bases). This specimen was PBMCs, mostly from graft donor cells, taken 180 days after TCRalphabeta/CD19-depleted stem cell transplant. CDR3 DNA sequence: TGCAGCGTCACAGGGATGAACACTGAAGCTTTCTTT. Translated, it gives CSVTGMNTEAFF.